The 12 T cell receptor beta chains reported below all come from one sample, sequenced in a study of OX40 agonist ivuxolimab in advanced cancers. The data were produced by immunoSEQ multiplex PCR, yet TCRdb's version contains in-frame clones alone and is incomplete. This sample has 35,000 to 50,000 clones, with about 90% found just once. Source: CD4+ or CD8+ T cells sorted from blood, taken in a trial of the OX40 agonist ivuxolimab. The receptors were gathered from an adult with an advanced solid tumor such as melanoma, head and neck, liver or kidney cancer.

V and J are TRBV27 and TRBJ2-7; the D gene is possibly TRBD2 (5 bases). This CDR3 region has 12 residues. CDR1 is MNHEY and CDR2 is SMNVEV in the germline V gene (reference sequence). The V end was cut by 6 bases, the J end by 7 bases, with 13 bases between. This CDR3 is CASSTTPGEQYF. For the CDR3, the DNA is TGTGCCAGCAGCACTACTCCGGGGGAGCAGTACTTC.

This clone was seen only once. The rearrangement uses TRBV27 and TRBJ2-7, with 7 bases fitting TRBD2. The ends lost 7 bases at V and 2 bases at J; junction bases unmatched: 8. Looked up from germline, CDR1 is MNHEY and CDR2 is SMNVEV (reference sequence). This CDR3 spans 14 amino acids. The CDR3 nucleotides read TGTGCCAGCACCGATAGGCTAGCGGCCTACGAGCAGTACTTC. This codes for CASTDRLAAYEQYF.

This clone was seen only once. The J gene is TRBJ1-1, the V gene TRBV15; D remains unclear. CDR3 length equals 13 residues. Germline-derived CDR1 and CDR2 are LNHNV and YYDKDF (reference sequence). V was trimmed by 3 bases and J by 3 bases, leaving 8 bases between them. Written as DNA, the CDR3 is TGTGCCACCAGCAGGGAAGAGGACACTGAAGCTTTCTTT. Residues: CATSREEDTEAFF.

This clone showed up just a few times. The rearrangement links TRBV6-5 to TRBJ1-2; 10 nucleotides agree with TRBD1. The junction had 3 bases not matched to a gene; V was cut back by 0 bases and J by 5 bases. Germline V gene data show CDR1 as MNHEY and CDR2 as SVGAGI. The CDR3 has 15 amino acids. The CDR3 DNA reads TGTGCCAGCAGTTACTCGGGACAGGGGTGGTATGGCTACACCTTC. It is translated as CASSYSGQGWYGYTF.

V and J are TRBV11-2 and TRBJ1-3, with D possibly TRBD1 on 6 matching bases. The CDR3 runs to 18 residues. V lost 4 bases and J lost 3, with 22 bases in between. CDR1 SGHAT and CDR2 FQNNGV come from the germline V gene. DNA for the CDR3: TGTGCCAGCAGCTCCTCCGTGACAGGTCGTAATTATGGAAACACCATATATTTT. Its translation: CASSSSVTGRNYGNTIYF.

This sequence joins TRBV2 and TRBJ2-4, with TRBD2 matching over 12 bases. Trimming at V came to 4 bases and at J to 8 bases, leaving 12 bases not matched to a gene. CDR1 is SNHLY and CDR2 is FYNNEI in the germline V gene. CDR3 size: 17 residues. The CDR3 DNA is TGTGCCAGCAGTGTAAGGGATCTAGCGGGAGGGGGGGACATTCAGTACTTC. The encoded protein is CASSVRDLAGGGDIQYF.

The genes are TRBV11-2 and TRBJ2-7; TRBD1 aligns across 8 bases. Germline V gives CDR1 SGHAT, CDR2 FQNNGV. The V gene end was trimmed by 3 bases and the J gene end by 7 bases; junction bases not matched to a gene: 2. This CDR3 has 12 amino acids. DNA of the CDR3: TGTGCCAGCAGCTTTACAGGGGGAGAGCAGTACTTC. It specifies CASSFTGGEQYF. The variable domain in full, with the rest retrieved from reference TRBV11-2 and TRBJ2-7, is EAGVAQSPRYKIIEKRQSVAFWCNPISGHATLYWYQQILGQGPKLLIQFQNNGVVDDSQLPKDRFSAERLKGVDSTLKIQPAKLEDSAVYLCASSFTGGEQYFGPGTRLTVT.

V is TRBV18 and J is TRBJ1-1; 7 positions agree with TRBD1. Germline CDR1 reads KGHSH; CDR2 reads LQKENI. The CDR3 covers 16 residues. Trimming took 3 bases from V and 2 from J; bases not matched to a gene: 9. The CDR3 DNA is TGTGCCAGCTCACCTTGGGCAGGGGGGCCAAACACTGAAGCTTTCTTT. Translating gives CASSPWAGGPNTEAFF.

The rearrangement links TRBV4-1 to TRBJ1-3, with unresolved D. V was pared by 4 bases and J by 0 bases, with 10 bases between. CDR3 length: 15 amino acids. Per the germline V gene, CDR1 is MGHRA and CDR2 is YSYEKL. The CDR3 DNA is TGCGCCAGCAGCCGGGGAGAGAGCTCTGGAAACACCATATATTTT. Its protein product is CASSRGESSGNTIYF.

The rearrangement joins TRBV19 to TRBJ2-1; D is unresolved. The CDR3 is made up of 13 amino acids. The germline V and J ends were trimmed by 4 bases and 5 bases, with 9 bases remaining between them. Per germline, CDR1 LNHDA and CDR2 SQIVND (reference sequence). The CDR3 sequence: CASSTFRNNEQFF. The DNA for the CDR3 is TGTGCCAGTAGTACATTCAGAAACAATGAGCAGTTCTTC.

The V and J genes are TRBV7-9 and TRBJ2-5; unclear D gene. V was clipped by 5 bases and J by 0 bases, with 19 bases between them. Per germline, CDR1 SEHNR and CDR2 FQNEAQ (reference sequence). This CDR3 is built from 17 residues. Here the CDR3 reads CASSPPRESLYQETQYF. In DNA form, the CDR3 reads TGTGCCAGCAGCCCACCCCGTGAGTCCCTGTACCAAGAGACCCAGTACTTC.

This rearrangement joins TRBV28 to TRBJ2-3; either TRBD1 or TRBD2 may supply D (6 bases each). V lost 8 bases, J lost 3 bases, and 27 bases lay in between. Germline CDR1 is MDHEN and CDR2 is SYDVKM. The CDR3 contains 18 residues. DNA of the CDR3: TGTGCCAGCGTCCCGAGGGGGGAGAGGGTACTTGTGACAGATACGCAGTATTTT. It encodes CASVPRGERVLVTDTQYF. The whole variable domain, remainder taken from reference TRBV28 and TRBJ2-3, is DVKVTQSSRYLVKRTGEKVFLECVQDMDHENMFWYRQDPGLGLRLIYFSYDVKMKEKGDIPEGYSVSREKKERFSLILESASTNQTSMYLCASVPRGERVLVTDTQYFGPGTRLTVL.